This T cell receptor beta chain was sequenced for a study of shared clonotypes between healthy human individuals. Study background: Per donor, CD8 memory used one plate, CD8 naive used two, CD4 memory used three and CD4 naive used three.

This clone was recorded only once. Its cognate antigen is unknown. Authors' data handling: ImmunoSEQ only sent back junction sequences with no quality scores, so filtering was done differently. Method: immunoSEQ multiplex PCR; TCRdb's copy keeps in-frame clones and lacks some. V and J calls and clone size are those listed in that table; D and trimming were worked out from the DNA. The table shows some 2,000,000 clones, with approximately 94% occurring only once. The CDR3 covers 18 residues. Study results and limitations: Researchers found naive subsets generally carried larger estimated richness than memory subsets. Clonotype sharing across a few donors was observed for 4% to 6.5% of naive CD4 clonotypes.

The J gene is TRBJ2-4, the V gene TRBV1; the table's D call, TRBD1, has no DNA check behind it. TRBV1 corresponds to a pseudogene. The sequence was obtained from a man younger than 35 in good health. The sample consisted of naive CD4+ T cells sorted from blood. Indicated subset: CD45RA+ positively selected. DNA of the CDR3: TGCACCAGCAGCCAAGCCCCCGGACAGGGTGTATCCAAAAACATTCAGTACTTC. Amino acid sequence: CTSSQAPGQGVSKNIQYF.